The TCR beta chain under discussion was sequenced for a study of T-cell memory formation after mild COVID-19. Study-level information: TCR clusters largely stayed donor specific.

Concerning this clonotype: Its specificity is not known.

TCRdb fed the 5' RACE reads into MiXCR, producing one record per CDR3 protein. The repertoire includes 190,000 or so distinct CDR3 sequences, 20% to 25% of them detected once, and roughly 24% sits in the top ten. Study conclusions and caveats: Clones which contracted sat mainly in CM and EM if CD4+, and in EMRA if CD8+.

Trimming left V 0 bases short and J 0 bases short, with 6 bases between. CDR1 MGHRA and CDR2 YSYEKL come from the germline V gene. The CDR3 consists of 15 residues. The rearrangement joins TRBV4-1 to TRBJ2-1; D is perhaps TRBD2 (6 bases). The clonotype was recovered from an adult woman who had mild COVID-19 (a few samples of this study predate the infection). Cell type and time point are not known. The sequencing input was PBMCs or a T cell subset sorted from them (not recorded which). Here the CDR3 DNA reads TGCGCCAGCAGCCAAGAGGGGGGCTCCTACAATGAGCAGTTCTTC. Residues: CASSQEGGSYNEQFF.